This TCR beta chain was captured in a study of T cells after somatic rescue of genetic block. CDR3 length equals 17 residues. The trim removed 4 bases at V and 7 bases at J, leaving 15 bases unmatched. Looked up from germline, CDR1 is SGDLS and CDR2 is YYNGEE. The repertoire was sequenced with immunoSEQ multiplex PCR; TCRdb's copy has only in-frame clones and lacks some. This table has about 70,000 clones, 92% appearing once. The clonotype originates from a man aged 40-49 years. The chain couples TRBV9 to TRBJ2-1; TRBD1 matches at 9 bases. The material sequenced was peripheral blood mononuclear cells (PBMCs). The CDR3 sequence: CASSSRGTGQGLNEQFF. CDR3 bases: TGTGCCAGCAGCTCTAGGGGGACGGGACAGGGCTTAAATGAGCAGTTCTTC.